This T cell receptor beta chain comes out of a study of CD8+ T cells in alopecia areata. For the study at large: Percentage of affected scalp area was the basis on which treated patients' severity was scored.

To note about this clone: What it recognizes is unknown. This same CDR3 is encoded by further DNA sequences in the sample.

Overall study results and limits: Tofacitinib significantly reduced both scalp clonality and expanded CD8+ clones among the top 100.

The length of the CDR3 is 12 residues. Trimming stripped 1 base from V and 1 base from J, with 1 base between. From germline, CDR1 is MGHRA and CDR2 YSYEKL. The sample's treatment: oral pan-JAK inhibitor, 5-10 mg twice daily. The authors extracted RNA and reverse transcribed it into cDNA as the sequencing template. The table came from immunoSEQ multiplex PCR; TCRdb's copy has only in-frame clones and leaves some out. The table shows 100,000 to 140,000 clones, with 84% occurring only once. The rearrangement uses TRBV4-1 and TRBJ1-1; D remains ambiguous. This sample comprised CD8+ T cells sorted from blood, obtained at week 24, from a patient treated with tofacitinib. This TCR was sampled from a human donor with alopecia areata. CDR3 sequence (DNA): TGCGCCAGCAGCCAAGGGAACACTGAAGCTTTCTTT. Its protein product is CASSQGNTEAFF.